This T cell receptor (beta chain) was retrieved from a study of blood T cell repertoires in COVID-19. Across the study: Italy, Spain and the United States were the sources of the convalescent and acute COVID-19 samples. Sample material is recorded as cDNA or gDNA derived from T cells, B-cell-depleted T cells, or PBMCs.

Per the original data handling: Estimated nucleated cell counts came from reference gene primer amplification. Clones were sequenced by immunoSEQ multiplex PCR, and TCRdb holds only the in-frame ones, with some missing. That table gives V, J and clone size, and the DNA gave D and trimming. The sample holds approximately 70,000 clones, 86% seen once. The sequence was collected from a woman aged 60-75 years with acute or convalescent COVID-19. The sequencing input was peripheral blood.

CDR3 DNA: TGTGCCAGCAGTTTAACGGGTAGGCTTCAGCCCCAGCATTTT. This encodes CASSLTGRLQPQHF. The chain joins TRBV27 to TRBJ1-5; D uncertain. Deletions cut 2 bases from V and 6 bases from J, with 11 bases between. There are 14 residues in the CDR3. CDR1 and CDR2 (germline): MNHEY, SMNVEV (reference sequence).